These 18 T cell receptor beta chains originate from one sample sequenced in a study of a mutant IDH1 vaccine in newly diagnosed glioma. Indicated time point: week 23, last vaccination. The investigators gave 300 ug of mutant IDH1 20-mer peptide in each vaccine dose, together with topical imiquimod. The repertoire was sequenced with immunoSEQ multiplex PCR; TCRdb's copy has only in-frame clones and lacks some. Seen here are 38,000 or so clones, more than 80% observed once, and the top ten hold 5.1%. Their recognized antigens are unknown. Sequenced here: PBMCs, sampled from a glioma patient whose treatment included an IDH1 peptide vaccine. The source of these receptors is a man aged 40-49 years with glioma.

Here the CDR3 DNA reads TGTGCCAGCAGCCTAACCGGGACTCGCGAGCAGTACTTC. Protein sequence: CASSLTGTREQYF. The V call is TRBV9, the J call TRBJ2-7; perhaps TRBD2 as D (6 bases). Trimming stripped 4 bases from V and 6 bases from J, with 14 bases between. The CDR3 runs to 13 residues. Germline CDR1 reads SGDLS; CDR2 reads YYNGEE.

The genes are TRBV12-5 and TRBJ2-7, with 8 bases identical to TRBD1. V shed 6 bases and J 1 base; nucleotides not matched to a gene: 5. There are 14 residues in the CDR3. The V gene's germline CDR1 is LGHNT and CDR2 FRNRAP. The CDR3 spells CASGPDRESYEQYF. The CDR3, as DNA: TGTGCTAGTGGCCCGGACAGGGAATCCTACGAGCAGTACTTC.

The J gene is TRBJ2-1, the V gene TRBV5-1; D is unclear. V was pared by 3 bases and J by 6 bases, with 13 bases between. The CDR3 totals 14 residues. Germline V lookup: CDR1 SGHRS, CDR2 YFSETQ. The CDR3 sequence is CASSWGAAFNEQFF. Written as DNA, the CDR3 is TGCGCCAGCAGCTGGGGTGCCGCGTTCAATGAGCAGTTCTTC.

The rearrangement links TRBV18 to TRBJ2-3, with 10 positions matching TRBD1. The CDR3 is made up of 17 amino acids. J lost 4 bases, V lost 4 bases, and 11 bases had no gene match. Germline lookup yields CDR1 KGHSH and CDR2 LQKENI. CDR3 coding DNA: TGTGCCAGCTCACGTGCCATACCGGGACAGGGGTCAGATACGCAGTATTTT. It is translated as CASSRAIPGQGSDTQYF.

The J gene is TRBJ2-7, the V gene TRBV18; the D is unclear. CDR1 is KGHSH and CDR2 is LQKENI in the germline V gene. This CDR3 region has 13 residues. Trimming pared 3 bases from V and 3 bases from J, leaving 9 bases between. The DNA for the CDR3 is TGTGCCAGCTCACCGACACAGCACTACGAGCAGTACTTC. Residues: CASSPTQHYEQYF.

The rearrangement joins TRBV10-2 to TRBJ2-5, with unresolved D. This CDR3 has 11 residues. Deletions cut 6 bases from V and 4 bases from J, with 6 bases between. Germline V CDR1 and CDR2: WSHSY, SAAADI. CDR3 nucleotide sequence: TGCGCCAGCAGCGCTAGAGAGACCCAGTACTTC. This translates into CASSARETQYF.

The CDR3 DNA reads as TGTGCCAGCACCTCGGGAACGAATCAGCCCCAGCATTTT. Translating gives CASTSGTNQPQHF. The chain has TRBV6-5 and TRBJ1-5, with D uncertain. This CDR3 is 13 amino acids long. The V and J ends lost 7 bases and 4 bases respectively, with 11 bases between them. Germline V lookup: CDR1 MNHEY, CDR2 SVGAGI.

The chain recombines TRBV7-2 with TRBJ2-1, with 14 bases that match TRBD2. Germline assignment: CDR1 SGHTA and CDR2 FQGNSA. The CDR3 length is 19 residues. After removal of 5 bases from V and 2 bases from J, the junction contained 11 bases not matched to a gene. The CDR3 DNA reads TGTGCCAGCAGCGCAAGGACGGGACTAGCGGGGGAAACCTACAATGAGCAGTTCTTC. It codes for CASSARTGLAGETYNEQFF.

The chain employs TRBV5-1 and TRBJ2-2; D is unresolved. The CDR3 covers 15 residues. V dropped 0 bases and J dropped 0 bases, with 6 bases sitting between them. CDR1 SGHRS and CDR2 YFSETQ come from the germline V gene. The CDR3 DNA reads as TGCGCCAGCAGCTTGGCGACACCGAACACCGGGGAGCTGTTTTTT. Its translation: CASSLATPNTGELFF.

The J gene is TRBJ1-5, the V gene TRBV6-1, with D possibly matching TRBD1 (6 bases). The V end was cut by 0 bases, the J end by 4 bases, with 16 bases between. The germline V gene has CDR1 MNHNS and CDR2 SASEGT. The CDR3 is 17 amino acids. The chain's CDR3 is CASSEAWGGDTNQPQHF. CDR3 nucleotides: TGTGCCAGCAGTGAAGCGTGGGGGGGGGACACGAATCAGCCCCAGCATTTT.

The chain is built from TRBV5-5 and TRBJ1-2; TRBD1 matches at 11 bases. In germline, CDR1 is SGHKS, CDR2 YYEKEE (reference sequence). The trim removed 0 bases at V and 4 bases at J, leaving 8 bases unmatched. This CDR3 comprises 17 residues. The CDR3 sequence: CASSLGPGTGGSYGYTF. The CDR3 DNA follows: TGTGCCAGCAGCTTGGGTCCCGGGACAGGGGGATCCTATGGCTACACCTTC.

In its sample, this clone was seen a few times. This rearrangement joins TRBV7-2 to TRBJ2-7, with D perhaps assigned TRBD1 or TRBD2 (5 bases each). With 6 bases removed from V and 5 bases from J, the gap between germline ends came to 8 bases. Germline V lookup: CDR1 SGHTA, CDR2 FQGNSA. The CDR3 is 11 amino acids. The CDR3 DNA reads TGTGCCAGCAGTCGAGGGGACGAGCAGTACTTC. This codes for CASSRGDEQYF.

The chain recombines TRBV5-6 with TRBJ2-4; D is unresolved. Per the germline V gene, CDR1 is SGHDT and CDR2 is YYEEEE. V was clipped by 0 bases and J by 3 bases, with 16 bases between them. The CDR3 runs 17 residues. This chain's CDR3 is CASSLAGITLVKNIQYF. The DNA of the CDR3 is TGTGCCAGCAGCTTGGCGGGCATCACCTTAGTCAAAAACATTCAGTACTTC.

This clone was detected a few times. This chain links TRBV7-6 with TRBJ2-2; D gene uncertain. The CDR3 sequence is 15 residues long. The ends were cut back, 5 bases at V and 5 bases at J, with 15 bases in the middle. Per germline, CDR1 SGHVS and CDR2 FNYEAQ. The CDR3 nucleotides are TGTGCCAGCAGCCCAGTCTGGGCCGGGACCGGGGAGCTGTTTTTT. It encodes CASSPVWAGTGELFF.

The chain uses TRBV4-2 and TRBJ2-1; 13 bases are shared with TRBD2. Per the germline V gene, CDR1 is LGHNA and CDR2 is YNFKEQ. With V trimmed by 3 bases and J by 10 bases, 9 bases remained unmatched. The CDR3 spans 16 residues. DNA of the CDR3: TGTGCCAGCAGCCAGCCGACTAGCGGGGGGCCGGGGGAGCAGTTCTTC. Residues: CASSQPTSGGPGEQFF.

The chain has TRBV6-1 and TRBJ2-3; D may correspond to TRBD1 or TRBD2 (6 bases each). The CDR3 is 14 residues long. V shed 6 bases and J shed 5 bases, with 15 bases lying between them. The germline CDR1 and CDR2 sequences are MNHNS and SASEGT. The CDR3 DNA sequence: TGTGCCAGCAGCCCCCGGGGGCGAGTAGATACGCAGTATTTT. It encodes CASSPRGRVDTQYF.

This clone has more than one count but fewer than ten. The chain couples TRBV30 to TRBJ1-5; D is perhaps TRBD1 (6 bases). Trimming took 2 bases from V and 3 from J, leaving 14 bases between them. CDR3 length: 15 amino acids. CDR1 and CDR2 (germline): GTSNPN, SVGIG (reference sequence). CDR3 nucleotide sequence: TGTGCCTGGAGTAAAAGGCAGGGGTACAATCAGCCCCAGCATTTT. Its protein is CAWSKRQGYNQPQHF.

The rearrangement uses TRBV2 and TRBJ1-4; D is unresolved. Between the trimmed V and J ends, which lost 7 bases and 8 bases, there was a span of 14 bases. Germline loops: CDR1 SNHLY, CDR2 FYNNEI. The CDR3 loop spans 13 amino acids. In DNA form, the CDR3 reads TGTGCCAGCATTCGCGGGAACGAAGAAAAACTGTTTTTT. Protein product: CASIRGNEEKLFF.